This T cell receptor (beta chain) was sequenced during a study of type 1 regulatory T cells (dated by TCRdb to about 2021). Study-level background: An in vitro protocol by which a Tr1-enriched, alloantigen-specific CD4 T cell product named T-allo10 was generated was characterized in the study. Patients with hematological malignancies who were receiving allogeneic hematopoietic stem cell transplantation were the group in which T-allo10 was being clinically evaluated. Study-level results and caveats: A more restricted TCR repertoire was observed in Tr1 cells than in non-Tr1 cells, and this restriction was interpreted in the study as alloantigen-induced clonal expansion.

The cysteine opens and the phenylalanine closes a CDR3 of 15 amino acids. Only the CDR3 DNA stays, 45 bases, in frame from base 1. For this chain, trimming is 5 bases at the V end and 2 bases at the J end, and the number of junction bases without a gene match is 8. As encoded in the germline V gene (reference sequence), CDR1 is SGHNT while CDR2 is YYREEE. As for this clonotype: The target of this receptor is not known. Base qualities are not recorded, but no much larger clone differs from it by a single base.

These reads were obtained on an Illumina MiSeq. TCRdb ran its own pipeline on the public reads, namely fastp trimming at Q25 and MiXCR clone calling, and kept in-frame beta chains. Rows merge per CDR3 protein into single entries with the most common DNA and genes. For this sample there are about 42,000 distinct CDR3 sequences; more than 10% appear just once. The top ten clones comprise roughly 8% of the sample. The sequenced sample consisted of cultured non-Tr1 T cells, either the whole culture or a sorted T cell fraction (not recorded which). Per the publication, the cell subset or site label means: non-Tr1 population from the T-allo10 product. The rearranged segments are TRBV5-4 and TRBJ2-3; 7 bases in between match TRBD2. The origin of this receptor is a human donor in good health. The bases read TGTGCCAGCAGGACAAGCGGGACGTACACAGATACGCAGTATTTT. Its amino acids are CASRTSGTYTDTQYF. With all but the CDR3 taken from the reference TRBV5-4 and TRBJ2-3 genes, the full variable domain is: ETGVTQSPTHLIKTRGQQVTLRCSSQSGHNTVSWYQQALGQGPQFIFQYYREEENGRGNFPPRFSGLQFPNYSSELNVNALELDDSALYLCASRTSGTYTDTQYFGPGTRLTVL.